Sequencing of this TCR beta chain was carried out in a study of blood T cell repertoires in COVID-19. Turning to the study itself: Italy, Spain and the United States were the sources of the convalescent and acute COVID-19 samples.

In the authors' methods: How many nucleated cells were present was estimated from reference gene primer amplification. Only in-frame clones appear in the TCRdb table, and some are missing; sequencing was by immunoSEQ multiplex PCR. That table gives V, J and clone size, and the DNA gave D and trimming. The sample lists under 25,000 clones; 88% were seen once. Germline values: CDR1 SGHTA, CDR2 FQGNSA. Trimming removed 3 bases from V and 7 bases from J, with 16 bases in between. This CDR3 contains 14 residues. The receptor comes from a human donor in a cohort sampled during active COVID-19. The gene calls are TRBV7-2 and TRBJ2-7; D unclear. Material: peripheral blood. This CDR3 reads CASSLPSAYFEQYF. In DNA, the CDR3 is TGTGCCAGCAGCTTGCCGTCTGCGTACTTTGAGCAGTACTTC.